This T cell receptor beta chain was sequenced during a study of cytomegalovirus exposure and HLA in healthy donors. The overall study: T cells numbering about 200 million yielded approximately 100 million unique TCR beta sequences in an earlier analysis. Study results and limitations: Cytomegalovirus-associated TCR beta chains were listed, numbering some 180. The authors later found HLA-associated TCR beta chains more clonally expanded than equally common others.

With regard to this clone: The target antigen is unknown.

The PCR had 60 Vbeta and 13 Jbeta primers. Method: immunoSEQ multiplex PCR; TCRdb's copy keeps in-frame clones and lacks some. The table records around 200,000 clones, about 83% of them present only once. This CDR3 contains 13 residues. J lost 7 bases, V lost 0 bases, and 3 bases had no gene match. Germline V gene lookup returns CDR1 SQVTM and CDR2 ANQGSEA. This clonotype was obtained from a woman aged 45-59 years in good health and CMV-seropositive. J is TRBJ1-2 and V is TRBV29-1; 9 nucleotides line up with TRBD1. The sample consisted of PBMCs. CDR3 nucleotides: TGCAGCGTTGAAGATCAGGACAGGGGTGGCTACACCTTC. Protein product: CSVEDQDRGGYTF.